These 31 T cell receptor beta chains were sequenced from one sample in a study of blood T cell repertoires in COVID-19. Clones were read by immunoSEQ multiplex PCR, and TCRdb kept only the in-frame ones, dropping some. The table records a few hundred thousand clones, roughly nine tenths of them present only once. The sequenced material came from PBMCs or T cells enriched from blood (not recorded which). The receptors originated from a woman aged 30 to 39 who had recovered from COVID-19.

This rearrangement joins TRBV9 to TRBJ1-6; TRBD1 is a possible D gene (5 bases). The CDR3 runs to 13 residues. Germline V gene lookup returns CDR1 SGDLS and CDR2 YYNGEE. V shed 7 bases and J shed 10 bases, with 15 bases lying between them. The CDR3 bases are TGTGCCAGCTCCAGGGACTCATCATCACCCCTCCACTTT. Translating gives CASSRDSSSPLHF. Based on the CDR3 plus reference TRBV9 and TRBJ1-6, the full variable domain is DSGVTQTPKHLITATGQRVTLRCSPRSGDLSVYWYQQSLDQGLQFLIQYYNGEERAKGNILERFSAQQFPDLHSELNLSSLELGDSALYFCASSRDSSSPLHFGNGTRLTVT.

The chain combines TRBV23-1 with TRBJ1-2, with a possible D match to TRBD1 (5 bases). TRBV23-1 is noted as an ORF with a role that remains uncertain. V was cut by 0 bases and J by 3 bases, with 23 bases left in between. This CDR3 is 19 amino acids long. The DNA of the CDR3 is TGCGCCAGCAGTCAATCGTGGAGACAGACAAGCTGTAGGGACTATGGCTACACCTTC. Amino acid sequence: CASSQSWRQTSCRDYGYTF.

The chain employs TRBV2 and TRBJ2-1; D call uncertain. Trimming pared 3 bases from V and 5 bases from J, leaving 8 bases between. The germline CDR1 and CDR2 sequences are SNHLY and FYNNEI. CDR3 size: 13 residues. The CDR3 bases are TGTGCCAGCAGTGACGAGACACACAATGAGCAGTTCTTC. Encoded protein: CASSDETHNEQFF. The variable domain in full, with the rest retrieved from reference TRBV2 and TRBJ2-1, is EPEVTQTPSHQVTQMGQEVILRCVPISNHLYFYWYRQILGQKVEFLVSFYNNEISEKSEIFDDQFSVERPDGSNFTLKIRSTKLEDSAMYFCASSDETHNEQFFGPGTRLTVL.

This clone was observed a few times. The chain carries TRBV11-2 and TRBJ1-2, with TRBD1 matching over 8 bases. Germline V gene sequence: CDR1 SGHAT, CDR2 FQNNGV. With 0 bases clipped from V and 6 bases from J, the junction kept 6 bases outside the gene matches. The length of the CDR3 is 15 residues. CDR3 sequence: CASSLEPPGGDGYTF. CDR3 DNA sequence: TGTGCCAGCAGCTTAGAGCCCCCAGGGGGCGATGGCTACACCTTC.

V is TRBV2 and J is TRBJ1-6; D is uncertain. CDR3 size: 14 residues. Trimming cost V 6 bases and J 7 bases, with 13 bases left between them. Per the germline V gene, CDR1 is SNHLY and CDR2 is FYNNEI. The CDR3 reads CASSGSAHNSPLHF. The DNA of the CDR3 is TGTGCCAGCAGCGGCAGCGCCCACAATTCACCCCTCCACTTT.

The V gene is TRBV18, the J gene TRBJ2-3, with 7 bases aligning to TRBD2. J was trimmed by 4 bases and V by 0 bases; bases with no gene match: 4. The CDR3 has 15 residues. Germline-derived CDR1 and CDR2 are KGHSH and LQKENI. Written as DNA, the CDR3 is TGTGCCAGCTCACCACCGTTGACTAGCCCAGATACGCAGTATTTT. Translated: CASSPPLTSPDTQYF.

V and J are TRBV27 and TRBJ1-2; no clear D gene. Trimming cost V 2 bases and J 4 bases, with 14 bases left between them. The CDR3 loop spans 15 amino acids. Germline V gene sequence: CDR1 MNHEY, CDR2 SMNVEV (reference sequence). In DNA form, the CDR3 reads TGTGCCAGCAGTTTAACCACCGGGTCCTTCTATGGCTACACCTTC. It translates to CASSLTTGSFYGYTF.

The chain links TRBV28 to TRBJ2-3; D may be TRBD1 (5 bases). The CDR3 is 13 amino acids. Between the trimmed V and J ends, which lost 6 bases and 6 bases, there was a span of 13 bases. CDR1 is MDHEN and CDR2 is SYDVKM in the germline V gene. CDR3 residues: CASRQESWDTQYF. The CDR3 DNA reads TGTGCCAGCAGACAGGAATCGTGGGATACGCAGTATTTT.

The J gene is TRBJ2-2, the V gene TRBV4-1; 7 bases agree with TRBD1. Germline CDR1 MGHRA, CDR2 YSYEKL. V was clipped by 0 bases and J by 6 bases; unmatched bases: 4. The CDR3 has 15 residues. CDR3: CASSQESGGPGELFF. CDR3 sequence (DNA): TGCGCCAGCAGCCAAGAATCAGGGGGACCCGGGGAGCTGTTTTTT.

This chain connects TRBV5-5 to TRBJ1-2; 7 nucleotides match TRBD1. Germline CDR1 and CDR2: SGHKS and YYEKEE (reference sequence). CDR3 size: 14 residues. V trimming: 2 bases; J trimming: 4 bases; junction bases outside the gene matches: 5. CDR3 protein: CASSFDRAIYGYTF. As DNA, the CDR3 is TGTGCCAGCAGCTTTGACAGGGCTATCTATGGCTACACCTTC.

To note about this clone: Relative to the germline gene, one junction end is altered; a read error may explain this. This chain connects TRBV18 to TRBJ1-2; 7 nucleotides line up with TRBD1. In germline, CDR1 is KGHSH, CDR2 LQKENI. The CDR3 length is 13 residues. The CDR3 coding sequence is TGTGCCAGCTCACAATCGGTGGGGACAGAGGACCTCTTC. Translating it yields CASSQSVGTEDLF.

This chain joins TRBV5-5 and TRBJ1-5; 8 nucleotides match TRBD1. The CDR3 spans 15 residues. The germline V gene has CDR1 SGHKS and CDR2 YYEKEE (reference sequence). Germline trimming cut 9 bases from V and 2 bases from J; bases unmatched to any gene: 10. CDR3 region: CANRPDRGGNQPQHF. The CDR3, as DNA: TGTGCCAACAGACCTGACAGGGGTGGCAATCAGCCCCAGCATTTT. Full variable domain (outside the CDR3, taken from reference TRBV5-5 and TRBJ1-5): DAGVTQSPTHLIKTRGQQVTLRCSPISGHKSVSWYQQVLGQGPQFIFQYYEKEERGRGNFPDRFSARQFPNYSSELNVNALLLGDSALYLCANRPDRGGNQPQHFGDGTRLSIL.

The chain employs TRBV28 and TRBJ2-2; no clear D gene. Germline V gene data show CDR1 as MDHEN and CDR2 as SYDVKM. The CDR3 totals 13 residues. The V end was cut by 5 bases, the J end by 2 bases, with 6 bases between. Written as DNA, the CDR3 is TGTGCCAGCAGTCCCCTTAACACCGGGGAGCTGTTTTTT. Its protein is CASSPLNTGELFF.

The chain is built from TRBV6-5 and TRBJ2-2; the D is unclear. CDR1 and CDR2 (germline): MNHEY, SVGAGI. The CDR3 runs to 15 residues. Trimming took off 3 bases at V and 0 bases at J, with 8 bases between the two ends. The CDR3 DNA sequence: TGTGCCAGCAGTTATCAGGCAGCGAACACCGGGGAGCTGTTTTTT. Its protein product is CASSYQAANTGELFF.

The V call is TRBV7-8, the J call TRBJ2-1, with 7 bases lining up with TRBD2. Germline assignment: CDR1 SGHVS and CDR2 FQNEAQ. The CDR3 covers 18 residues. V shed 3 bases, J shed 4 bases, and the junction held 15 bases outside the gene matches. The CDR3 loop is CASSLARLAKVAYNEQFF. Here the CDR3 DNA reads TGTGCCAGCAGCTTGGCTAGACTAGCCAAGGTGGCTTACAATGAGCAGTTCTTC.

The rearrangement links TRBV4-1 to TRBJ1-1; D not certain. Trimming left V 1 base short and J 0 bases short, with 6 bases between. The CDR3 loop spans 14 amino acids. The germline V gene has CDR1 MGHRA and CDR2 YSYEKL. The CDR3 reads CASSQGAVNTEAFF. For the CDR3, the DNA is TGCGCCAGCAGCCAAGGGGCAGTGAACACTGAAGCTTTCTTT.

The table lists this clone with a count of one. The chain employs TRBV6-1 and TRBJ2-5; 11 nucleotides line up with TRBD2. The V and J ends lost 3 bases and 3 bases, in that order; junction bases with no gene match: 3. The CDR3 is 15 amino acids. Germline V gene lookup returns CDR1 MNHNS and CDR2 SASEGT. CDR3 in amino acids: CASSDQGLAEETQYF. In DNA form, the CDR3 reads TGTGCCAGCAGTGACCAGGGACTAGCGGAAGAGACCCAGTACTTC.

J is TRBJ2-2 and V is TRBV9, with 8 bases that match TRBD2. Germline V CDR1 and CDR2: SGDLS, YYNGEE. This CDR3 contains 16 residues. The trim removed 2 bases at V and 2 bases at J, leaving 5 bases unmatched. CDR3 in amino acids: CASSVFSGDNTGELFF. For the CDR3, the DNA is TGTGCCAGCAGCGTTTTTAGCGGGGACAACACCGGGGAGCTGTTTTTT.

This clone showed up just once. The rearrangement uses TRBV14 and TRBJ1-5; perhaps TRBD1 as D (6 bases). CDR1 and CDR2 (germline): SGHDN, FVKESK. Trimming removed 4 bases at V and 7 bases at J, with 8 bases between. This CDR3 comprises 12 residues. CDR3 amino acids: CASSLQGQPQHF. CDR3 DNA: TGTGCCAGCAGCCTACAGGGACAGCCCCAGCATTTT.

CDR3 nucleotide sequence: TGTGCCAGCAGCCCCCGGGGACTACAGGGAGCAGATACGCAGTATTTT. It translates to CASSPRGLQGADTQYF. The chain combines TRBV7-2 with TRBJ2-3; perhaps TRBD2 as D (7 bases). The V end was cut by 5 bases, the J end by 4 bases, with 19 bases between. Germline V gene sequence: CDR1 SGHTA, CDR2 FQGNSA. The CDR3 is made up of 16 amino acids.

The rearrangement joins TRBV14 to TRBJ2-3, with 7 bases matching TRBD2. V shed 4 bases and J 5 bases; nucleotides not matched to a gene: 12. There are 16 residues in the CDR3. CDR1 is SGHDN, CDR2 FVKESK, per germline. CDR3: CASSPFAGDGRDTQYF. The CDR3 nucleotides read TGTGCCAGCAGCCCCTTTGCGGGGGACGGTAGAGATACGCAGTATTTT.

The chain joins TRBV7-6 to TRBJ2-5; 9 bases map to TRBD2. CDR1 is SGHVS, CDR2 FNYEAQ, per germline. The trim removed 1 base at V and 9 bases at J, leaving 18 bases unmatched. There are 18 residues in the CDR3. The CDR3 nucleotides are TGTGCCAGCAGCTTAGAACCGAAGGCTAGCGGGGCCACCCCAGCCCAGTACTTC. Amino acid sequence: CASSLEPKASGATPAQYF.

This sequence joins TRBV12-3 or TRBV12-4 and TRBJ2-7, with 8 bases aligning to TRBD1. The CDR3 totals 12 residues. V lost 7 bases to trimming and J lost 6 bases; unmatched junction nucleotides: 5. The CDR3 DNA reads TGTGCCAGCACCAAGGGGACAGGCGAGCAGTACTTC. It yields the protein CASTKGTGEQYF.

V usage is TRBV3-1 (or the pseudogene TRBV3-2) and J usage is TRBJ1-5; D call uncertain. CDR1 is LGHDT, CDR2 YNNKEL, per germline (reference sequence). The V gene lost 0 bases and the J gene lost 0 bases, with 9 bases spanning the gap. The CDR3 is 16 residues long. CDR3 in DNA: TGTGCCAGCAGCCAAGATGTCGGTGGTAGCAATCAGCCCCAGCATTTT. It encodes CASSQDVGGSNQPQHF.

V gene TRBV28 combines with J gene TRBJ1-1; D might be TRBD1 (5 bases). The CDR3 is 16 amino acids. With 2 bases removed from V and 3 bases from J, the gap between germline ends came to 16 bases. Germline assignment: CDR1 MDHEN and CDR2 SYDVKM. The CDR3 nucleotides read TGTGCCAGCAGTTTAGTAGGAGGGGACTGGGACACTGAAGCTTTCTTT. Amino acid sequence: CASSLVGGDWDTEAFF.

The genes are TRBV7-2 and TRBJ1-5; D is uncertain. CDR1 and CDR2 from the germline V gene are SGHTA and FQGNSA. CDR3 length: 15 amino acids. Trimming cost V 3 bases and J 1 base, with 10 bases left between them. The CDR3 is CASSFSGGSNQPQHF. CDR3 sequence (DNA): TGTGCCAGCAGCTTTTCCGGAGGAAGCAATCAGCCCCAGCATTTT.

The sample holds one count of this clone. The chain has TRBV27 and TRBJ2-1; the D gene is possibly TRBD1 (6 bases). The CDR3 extends over 15 amino acids. CDR1 MNHEY and CDR2 SMNVEV come from the germline V gene (reference sequence). V lost 6 bases to trimming and J lost 7 bases, with 19 bases between them. DNA for the CDR3: TGTGCCAGCAGAAAAGCCGGGACACAGAGTAATGAGCAGTTCTTC. Amino acid sequence: CASRKAGTQSNEQFF.

V and J are TRBV6-5 and TRBJ2-7; perhaps TRBD1 as D (5 bases). V was clipped by 6 bases and J by 6 bases, with 18 bases between them. In germline, CDR1 is MNHEY, CDR2 SVGAGI. The length of the CDR3 is 14 residues. CDR3 nucleotides: TGTGCCAGCAGCGTAACAGGTTACCCCACCGAGCAGTACTTC. This gives the protein CASSVTGYPTEQYF.

This chain links TRBV2 with TRBJ2-1, with 13 bases fitting TRBD2. The CDR3 runs 15 residues. In germline, CDR1 is SNHLY, CDR2 FYNNEI. The V gene end was trimmed by 5 bases and the J gene end by 5 bases; junction bases not matched to a gene: 3. As DNA, the CDR3 is TGTGCCAGCAGTACTAGCGGGGGGGCCCACAATGAGCAGTTCTTC. This translates into CASSTSGGAHNEQFF. Complete variable domain (other parts from reference TRBV2 and TRBJ2-1): EPEVTQTPSHQVTQMGQEVILRCVPISNHLYFYWYRQILGQKVEFLVSFYNNEISEKSEIFDDQFSVERPDGSNFTLKIRSTKLEDSAMYFCASSTSGGAHNEQFFGPGTRLTVL.

The chain joins TRBV19 to TRBJ2-3, with 12 nucleotides matching TRBD2. The CDR3 is 16 residues long. V lost 4 bases to trimming and J lost 4 bases; unmatched junction nucleotides: 6. From germline, CDR1 is LNHDA and CDR2 SQIVND (reference sequence). The CDR3 spells CASSTPSGGASDTQYF. In DNA, the CDR3 is TGTGCCAGTAGTACCCCTAGCGGGGGGGCCTCAGATACGCAGTATTTT.

The rearrangement joins TRBV19 to TRBJ2-2; the match to TRBD1 covers 7 bases. V shed 11 bases, J shed 5 bases, and the junction held 5 bases outside the gene matches. CDR1 is LNHDA and CDR2 is SQIVND in the germline V gene (reference sequence). The CDR3 sequence is 12 residues long. The chain's CDR3 is CAADRRTGELFF. CDR3 bases: TGTGCCGCGGACAGGCGGACCGGGGAGCTGTTTTTT.